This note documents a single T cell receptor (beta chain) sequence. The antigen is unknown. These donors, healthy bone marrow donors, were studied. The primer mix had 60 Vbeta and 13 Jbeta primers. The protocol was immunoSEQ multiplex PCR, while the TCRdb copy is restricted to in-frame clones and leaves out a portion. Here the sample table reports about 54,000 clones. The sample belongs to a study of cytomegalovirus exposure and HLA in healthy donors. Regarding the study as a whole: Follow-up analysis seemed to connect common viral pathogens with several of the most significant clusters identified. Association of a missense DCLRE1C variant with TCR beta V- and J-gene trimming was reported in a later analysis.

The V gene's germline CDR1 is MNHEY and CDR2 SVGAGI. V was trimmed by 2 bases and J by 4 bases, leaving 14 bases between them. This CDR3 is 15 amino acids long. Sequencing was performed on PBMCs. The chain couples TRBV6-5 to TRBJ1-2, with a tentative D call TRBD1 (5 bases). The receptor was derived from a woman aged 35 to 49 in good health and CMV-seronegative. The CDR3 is CASSYGVGGVYGYTF. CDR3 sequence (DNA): TGTGCCAGCAGTTACGGCGTGGGAGGGGTCTATGGCTACACCTTC.